This T cell receptor beta chain was identified during a study of blood T cells in healthy people across ages. The overall study: Per two T cells, about one barcoded beta molecule was captured through template switching.

A J-beta primer mix and a sample-barcoded 5' primer were used in a second PCR of roughly 6 to 11 cycles. TCRdb itself ran the 5' RACE reads through MiXCR, one entry per CDR3 protein. The repertoire holds about 810,000 distinct CDR3 sequences, with 35% to 40% as singletons. Every sample had a minimum of 6 million PBMCs isolated. Total RNA was extracted at no less than 6 micrograms per sample. J was trimmed by 9 bases and V by 5 bases; bases with no gene match: 10. The germline V gene encodes CDR1 MNHEY and CDR2 SMNVEV (reference sequence). The CDR3 totals 15 residues. Only one count was recorded for this clonotype.

The TCR originated in a young man in good health. Sequenced: blood. The V call is TRBV27, the J call TRBJ1-6; 7 bases line up with TRBD1. DNA of the CDR3: TGTGCCAGCAGTCCTCAGGGGGTCGTTGGTTCACCCCTCCACTTT. Translation: CASSPQGVVGSPLHF.